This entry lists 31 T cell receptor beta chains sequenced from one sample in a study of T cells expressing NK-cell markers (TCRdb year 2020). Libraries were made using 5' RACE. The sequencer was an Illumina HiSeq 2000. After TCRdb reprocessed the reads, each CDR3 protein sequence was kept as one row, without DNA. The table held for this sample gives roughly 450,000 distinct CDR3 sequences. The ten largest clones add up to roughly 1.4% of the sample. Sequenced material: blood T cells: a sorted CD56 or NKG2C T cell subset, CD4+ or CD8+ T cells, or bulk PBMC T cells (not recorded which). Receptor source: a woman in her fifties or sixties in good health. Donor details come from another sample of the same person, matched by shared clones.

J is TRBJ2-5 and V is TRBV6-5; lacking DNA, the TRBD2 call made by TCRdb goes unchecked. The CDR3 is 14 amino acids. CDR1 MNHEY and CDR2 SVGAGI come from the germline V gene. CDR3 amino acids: CASSFSGSKETQYF.

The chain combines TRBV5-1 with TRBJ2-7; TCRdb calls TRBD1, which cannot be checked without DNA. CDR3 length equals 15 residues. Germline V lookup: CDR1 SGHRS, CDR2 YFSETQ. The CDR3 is CASSLVSQGGYEQYF. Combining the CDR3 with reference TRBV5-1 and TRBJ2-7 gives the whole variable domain KAGVTQTPRYLIKTRGQQVTLSCSPISGHRSVSWYQQTPGQGLQFLFEYFSETQRNKGNFPGRFSGRQFSNSRSEMNVSTLELGDSALYLCASSLVSQGGYEQYFGPGTRLTVT.

This CDR3 is CASSQDRDRGGGYTF. The chain has TRBV4-1 and TRBJ1-2; TCRdb proposes TRBD1, but this gene call is untestable without DNA. Germline CDR1 is MGHRA and CDR2 is YSYEKL. The CDR3 runs to 15 residues.

The CDR3 protein is CASTVIRLAGYNEQFF. The rearrangement uses TRBV12-3 or TRBV12-4 and TRBJ2-1; as DNA is missing, the TRBD2 call by TCRdb cannot be tested. The CDR3 sequence is 16 residues long.

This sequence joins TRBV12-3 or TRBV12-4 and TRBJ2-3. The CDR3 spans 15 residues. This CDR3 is CASSLAGATLDTQYF.

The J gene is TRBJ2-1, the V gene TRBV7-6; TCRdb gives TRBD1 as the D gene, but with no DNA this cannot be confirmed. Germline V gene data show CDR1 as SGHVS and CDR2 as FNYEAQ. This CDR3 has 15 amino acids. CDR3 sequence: CASSLGVPGINEQFF.

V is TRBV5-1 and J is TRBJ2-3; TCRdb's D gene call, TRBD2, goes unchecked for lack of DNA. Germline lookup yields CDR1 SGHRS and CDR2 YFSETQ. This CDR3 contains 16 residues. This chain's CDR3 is CASSLGLAGGSDTQYF.

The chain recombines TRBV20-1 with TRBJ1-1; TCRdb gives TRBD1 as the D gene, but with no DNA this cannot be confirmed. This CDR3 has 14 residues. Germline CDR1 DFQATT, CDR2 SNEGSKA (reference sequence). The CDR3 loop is CSARGTEYPPEAFF.

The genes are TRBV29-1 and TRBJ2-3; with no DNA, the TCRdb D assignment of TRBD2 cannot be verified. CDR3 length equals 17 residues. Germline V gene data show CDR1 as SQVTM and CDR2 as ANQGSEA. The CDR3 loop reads CSVEGGFASGRTDTQYF.

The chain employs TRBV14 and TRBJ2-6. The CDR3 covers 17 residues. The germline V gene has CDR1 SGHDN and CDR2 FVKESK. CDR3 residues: CASSQGGTVSGANVLTF.

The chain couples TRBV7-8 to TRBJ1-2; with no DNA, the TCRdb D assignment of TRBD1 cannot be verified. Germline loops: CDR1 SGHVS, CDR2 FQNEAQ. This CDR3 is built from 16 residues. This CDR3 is CASSQRRGTGWTGYTF.

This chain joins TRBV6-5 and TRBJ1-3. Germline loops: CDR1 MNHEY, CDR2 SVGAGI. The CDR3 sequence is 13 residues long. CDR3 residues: CASKAAGMNTIYF.

The CDR3 here is CATSNSGVLGNEQFF. The chain carries TRBV24-1 and TRBJ2-1; the TRBD2 assignment by TCRdb is unverifiable without DNA. From germline, CDR1 is KGHDR and CDR2 SFDVKD. This CDR3 spans 15 amino acids.

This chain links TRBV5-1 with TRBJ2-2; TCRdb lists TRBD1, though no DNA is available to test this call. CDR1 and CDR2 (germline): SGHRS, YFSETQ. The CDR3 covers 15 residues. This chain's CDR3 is CASSFDRVGAGELFF.

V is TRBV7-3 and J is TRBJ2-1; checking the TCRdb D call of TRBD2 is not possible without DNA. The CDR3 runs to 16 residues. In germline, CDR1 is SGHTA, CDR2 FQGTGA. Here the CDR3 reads CASSPNLAGAYNEQFF.

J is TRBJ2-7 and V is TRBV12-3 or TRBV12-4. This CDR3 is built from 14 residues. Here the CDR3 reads CASSFRIGRMGQYF.

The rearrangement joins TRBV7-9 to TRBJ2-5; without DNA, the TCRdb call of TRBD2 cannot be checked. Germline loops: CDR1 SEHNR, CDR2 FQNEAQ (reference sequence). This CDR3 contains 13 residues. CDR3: CASNGGPLKTQYF.

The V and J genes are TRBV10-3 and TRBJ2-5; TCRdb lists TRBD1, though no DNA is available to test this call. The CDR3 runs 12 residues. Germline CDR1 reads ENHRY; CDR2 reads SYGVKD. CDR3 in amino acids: CATRDIQETQYF.

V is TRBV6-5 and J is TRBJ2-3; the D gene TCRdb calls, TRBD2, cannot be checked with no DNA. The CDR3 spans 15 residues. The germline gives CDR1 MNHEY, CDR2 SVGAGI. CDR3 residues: CASRPLAGVRDTQYF.

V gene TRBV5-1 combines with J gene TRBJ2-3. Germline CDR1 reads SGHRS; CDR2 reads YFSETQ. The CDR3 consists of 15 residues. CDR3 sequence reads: CASSVEGFRTDTQYF.

CDR3 sequence: CSATSGILTDTQYF. The chain joins TRBV20-1 to TRBJ2-3; the D call of TRBD2 rests on TCRdb alone, since no DNA is present to check it. The CDR3 consists of 14 residues. The germline gives CDR1 DFQATT, CDR2 SNEGSKA (reference sequence).

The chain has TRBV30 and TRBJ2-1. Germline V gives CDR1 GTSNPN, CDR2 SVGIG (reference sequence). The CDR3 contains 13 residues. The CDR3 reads CAWRGATYNEQFF.

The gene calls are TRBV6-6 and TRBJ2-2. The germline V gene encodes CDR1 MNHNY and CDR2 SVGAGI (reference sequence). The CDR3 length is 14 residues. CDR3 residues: CASSYARDTGELFF.

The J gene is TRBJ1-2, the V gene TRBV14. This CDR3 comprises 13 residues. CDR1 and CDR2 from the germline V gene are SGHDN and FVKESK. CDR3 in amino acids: CASSQGGIYGYTF.

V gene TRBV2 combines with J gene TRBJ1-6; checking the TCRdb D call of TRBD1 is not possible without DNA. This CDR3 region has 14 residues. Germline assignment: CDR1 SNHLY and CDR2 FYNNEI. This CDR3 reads CASSSDTNNSPLHF.

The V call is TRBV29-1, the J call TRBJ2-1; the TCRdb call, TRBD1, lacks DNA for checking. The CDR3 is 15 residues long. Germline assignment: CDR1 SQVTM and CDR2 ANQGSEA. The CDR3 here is CSVQGGAATYNEQFF.

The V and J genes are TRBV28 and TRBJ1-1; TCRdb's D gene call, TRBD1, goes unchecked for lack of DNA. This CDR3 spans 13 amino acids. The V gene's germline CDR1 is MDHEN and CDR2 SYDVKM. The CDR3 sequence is CASSEGARLEAFF.

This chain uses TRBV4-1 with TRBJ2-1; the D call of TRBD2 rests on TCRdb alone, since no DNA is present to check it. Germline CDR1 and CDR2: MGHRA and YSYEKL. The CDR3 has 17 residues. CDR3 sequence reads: CASSRHRDSDSYNEQFF.

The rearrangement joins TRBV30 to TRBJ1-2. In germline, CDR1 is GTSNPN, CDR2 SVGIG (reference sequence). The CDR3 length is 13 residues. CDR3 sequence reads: CACATDGPVGYTF.

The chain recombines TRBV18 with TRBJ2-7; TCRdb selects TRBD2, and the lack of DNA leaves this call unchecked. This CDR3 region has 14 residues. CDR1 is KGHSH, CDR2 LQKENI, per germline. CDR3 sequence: CASSPNSGSYEQYF.

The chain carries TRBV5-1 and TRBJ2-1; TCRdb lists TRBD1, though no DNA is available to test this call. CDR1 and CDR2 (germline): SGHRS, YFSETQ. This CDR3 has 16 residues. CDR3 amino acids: CASSPGGNRAYNEQFF.